This entry concerns a single TCR beta chain. The CDR3 is made up of 12 amino acids. Germline loops: CDR1 SGHTA, CDR2 FQGNSA. Trimming took off 5 bases at V and 4 bases at J, with 9 bases between the two ends. This table comes from immunoSEQ multiplex PCR, and its TCRdb copy is limited to in-frame clones, with some not included. This sample yields roughly 310,000 clones, of which more than 90% are seen a single time; around 2.5% belongs to the top ten. Donors of Cohort 3 who recovered were those that had two negative PCRs, clearance, or symptom resolution. These data are taken from a study of blood T cell repertoires in COVID-19.

The sequence was collected from a man aged 55 to 70 who had recovered from COVID-19. The specimen sequenced was PBMCs or T cells enriched from blood (not recorded which). V and J are TRBV7-2 and TRBJ2-7, with a possible D match to TRBD2 (6 bases). The CDR3 region has the DNA TGTGCCAGCAGCCCGACTAGTTACGAGCAGTACTTC. Protein sequence: CASSPTSYEQYF.